The clone carrying this TCR beta chain was detected a few times. What it binds is not known. This sample's treatment: approximately 9-day PBMC culture with coronavirus spike peptide pools or control peptides (ViraFEST assay). The data derive from a study of vaccination and CD4 T cells after COVID-19. Background on the study: There were two doses of either BNT162b2 or mRNA-1273 vaccine given to participants. The control cultures got either a CEFX pool, an HIV-1 Nef pool, or no peptide at all. Findings of the study overall: Analysis of convalescent patients found that 304 of 307 vaccine-specific clones were spike mono-reactive.

Once obtained from cultured CD4+ T cells, the DNA was sequenced using the Oncomine TCR Beta short-read assay. TCRdb called the PCR reads again in MiXCR, with one record for every CDR3 protein. The sample holds about 15,000 distinct CDR3 sequences, roughly half seen once. V dropped 3 bases and J dropped 0 bases, with 18 bases sitting between them. CDR1 and CDR2 (germline): MNHNS, SASEGT. The CDR3 has 19 residues. This material consisted of cultured CD4+ T cells from blood, taken after SARS-CoV-2 vaccination. This chain uses TRBV6-1 with TRBJ1-6, with D possibly matching TRBD1 (5 bases). This clonotype was obtained from a human donor with COVID-19. CDR3 DNA sequence: TGTGCCAGCAGTGACTGGAATGACGCAGGGAGCTCCTATAATTCACCCCTCCACTTT. It is translated as CASSDWNDAGSSYNSPLHF.